One and the same sample provided the 8 T cell receptor beta chains below, sequenced in a study of CD8+ T cells in alopecia areata. Extraction of RNA preceded its reverse transcription into cDNA, which served as the sequencing template. Some clones are missing from TCRdb's copy, which holds only in-frame ones; the method was immunoSEQ multiplex PCR. The sample includes some 100,000 clones, approximately 52% of them seen just once. Treatment given: oral pan-JAK inhibitor, 5-10 mg twice daily. The sample here was CD8+ T cells sorted from blood, taken at week 4, from a patient treated with tofacitinib. The receptors come from a human donor with alopecia areata.

V is TRBV15 and J is TRBJ2-3; D uncertain. Trimming cost V 3 bases and J 0 bases, with 4 bases left between them. Germline CDR1 is LNHNV and CDR2 is YYDKDF (reference sequence). This CDR3 spans 13 amino acids. The CDR3 nucleotides are TGTGCCACCAGCAGTATTAGCACAGATACGCAGTATTTT. Amino acid sequence: CATSSISTDTQYF.

This clone appeared a few times. The chain employs TRBV30 and TRBJ2-7; 7 bases are a match to TRBD1. Germline V gene sequence: CDR1 GTSNPN, CDR2 SVGIG (reference sequence). CDR3 length: 13 amino acids. Trimming took 4 bases from V and 5 from J; bases not matched to a gene: 8. CDR3 sequence reads: CAWNPGQYHEQYF. The CDR3 region has the DNA TGTGCCTGGAATCCGGGACAGTACCACGAGCAGTACTTC. Based on the CDR3 plus reference TRBV30 and TRBJ2-7, the full variable domain is SQTIHQWPATLVQPVGSPLSLECTVEGTSNPNLYWYRQAAGRGLQLLFYSVGIGQISSEVPQNLSASRPQDRQFILSSKKLLLSDSGFYLCAWNPGQYHEQYFGPGTRLTVT.

This chain connects TRBV29-1 to TRBJ2-2; the D is unclear. The V and J ends lost 4 bases and 4 bases respectively, with 4 bases between them. The germline gives CDR1 SQVTM, CDR2 ANQGSEA. The CDR3 is 11 residues long. DNA for the CDR3: TGCAGCGTTGTTATCACCGGGGAGCTGTTTTTT. Its translation is CSVVITGELFF.

The chain has TRBV14 and TRBJ2-2; D not resolved. The germline V gene has CDR1 SGHDN and CDR2 FVKESK. Trimming left V 0 bases short and J 0 bases short, with 11 bases between. This CDR3 spans 17 amino acids. The CDR3 here is CASSQDGVNTNTGELFF. CDR3 nucleotide sequence: TGTGCCAGCAGCCAAGATGGGGTAAACACGAACACCGGGGAGCTGTTTTTT.

This clone turned up a few times. The V and J genes are TRBV30 and TRBJ2-2; D perhaps matches TRBD2 (5 bases). V dropped 4 bases and J dropped 6 bases, with 9 bases sitting between them. In germline, CDR1 is GTSNPN, CDR2 SVGIG (reference sequence). The CDR3 consists of 12 residues. The CDR3 coding sequence is TGTGCCTGGAATCGGGGAGCCGGGGAGCTGTTTTTT. Amino acid sequence: CAWNRGAGELFF.

The table lists this clone with a count of one. This chain uses TRBV25-1 with TRBJ2-6; no definite D call. The CDR3 contains 13 residues. Germline V gene sequence: CDR1 MGHDK, CDR2 SYGVNS. Deletions cut 6 bases from V and 2 bases from J, with 5 bases between. The CDR3: CASRGTGANVLTF. The CDR3 DNA is TGTGCCAGCAGGGGGACTGGGGCCAACGTCCTGACTTTC.

J is TRBJ2-1 and V is TRBV7-9, with a weak D call TRBD2 (6 bases). V was shortened by 2 bases and J by 0 bases, with 11 bases between the two germline ends. Germline loops: CDR1 SEHNR, CDR2 FQNEAQ (reference sequence). The CDR3 runs to 16 residues. CDR3 residues: CASSLFMGGSYNEQFF. The CDR3 DNA reads as TGTGCCAGCAGCTTATTCATGGGGGGCTCCTACAATGAGCAGTTCTTC. Using reference TRBV7-9 and TRBJ2-1 for the parts outside the CDR3, the full variable domain is DTGVSQNPRHKITKRGQNVTFRCDPISEHNRLYWYRQTLGQGPEFLTYFQNEAQLEKSRLLSDRFSAERPKGSFSTLEIQRTEQGDSAMYLCASSLFMGGSYNEQFFGPGTRLTVL.

V usage is TRBV30 and J usage is TRBJ1-2, with a weak D call TRBD1 (6 bases). Germline V gene lookup returns CDR1 GTSNPN and CDR2 SVGIG (reference sequence). Trimming shortened V by 1 base and J by 6 bases, and 15 bases separated the two germline ends. The CDR3 has 14 amino acids. The CDR3, as DNA: TGTGCCTGGAGTGCCCTCAGGGACAACCATGGCTACACCTTC. Residues: CAWSALRDNHGYTF.